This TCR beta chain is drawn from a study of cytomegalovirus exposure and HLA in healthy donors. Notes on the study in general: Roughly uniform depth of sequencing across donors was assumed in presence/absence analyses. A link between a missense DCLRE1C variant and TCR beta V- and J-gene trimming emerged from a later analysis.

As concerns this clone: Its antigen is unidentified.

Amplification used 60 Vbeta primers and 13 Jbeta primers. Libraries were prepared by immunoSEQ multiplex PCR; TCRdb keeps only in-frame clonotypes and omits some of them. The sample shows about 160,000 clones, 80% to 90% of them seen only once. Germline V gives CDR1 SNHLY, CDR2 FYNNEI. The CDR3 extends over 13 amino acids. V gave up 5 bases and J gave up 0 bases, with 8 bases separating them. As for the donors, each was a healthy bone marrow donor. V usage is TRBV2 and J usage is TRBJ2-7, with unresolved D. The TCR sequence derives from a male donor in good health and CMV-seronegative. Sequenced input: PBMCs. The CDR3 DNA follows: TGTGCCAGCAGTAACCCAGGCTCCTACGAGCAGTACTTC. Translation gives CASSNPGSYEQYF.